These 17 T cell receptor beta chains came from one sample sequenced in a study of PD-1 blockade in mismatch repair-deficient tumors. Produced via immunoSEQ multiplex PCR; TCRdb's table is partial and in-frame only. The repertoire includes tens of thousands of clones, approximately 78% of them detected once, and 5% to 6.5% sits in the top ten. Material: peripheral blood, obtained 2 weeks after starting pembrolizumab. These receptors came from an adult with mismatch repair-deficient cancer.

The rearrangement joins TRBV6-6 to TRBJ2-7; D is possibly TRBD1 or TRBD2 (5 bases each). Trimming left V 5 bases short and J 0 bases short, with 17 bases between. This CDR3 is 16 amino acids long. The germline gives CDR1 MNHNY, CDR2 SVGAGI (reference sequence). CDR3 in DNA: TGTGCCAGCAGTCCACCCCCGGGGCGGGTCTCCTACGAGCAGTACTTC. Its translation: CASSPPPGRVSYEQYF.

This clone was seen a single time. The genes are TRBV21-1 and TRBJ2-3; the table's TRBD2 call for D was not verified on the DNA. TRBV21-1 is classified as a pseudogene. The CDR3 covers 15 residues. The CDR3 loop is CASSKVRRWIPTQYF. DNA of the CDR3: TGTGCCAGCAGCAAAGTCCGGAGGTGGATCCCTACGCAGTATTTT.

This clone was observed a handful of times. V is TRBV11-3 and J is TRBJ1-1, with D unclear. Germline V gene data show CDR1 as SGHNT and CDR2 as YENEEA. There are 13 residues in the CDR3. With 5 bases removed from V and 2 bases from J, the gap between germline ends came to 9 bases. The CDR3 region is CASSPRRNTEAFF. DNA for the CDR3: TGTGCCAGCAGCCCCCGAAGAAACACTGAAGCTTTCTTT.

The J gene is TRBJ2-7, the V gene TRBV7-9; no reliable D call. CDR1 and CDR2 from the germline V gene are SEHNR and FQNEAQ (reference sequence). Trimming took 7 bases from V and 3 from J, leaving 10 bases between them. This CDR3 region has 12 residues. The CDR3 nucleotides read TGTGCCAGCACTAAAGTCCGCTACGAGCAGTACTTC. It encodes CASTKVRYEQYF.

This chain connects TRBV28 to TRBJ2-7, with TRBD1 matching 8 bases. The germline gives CDR1 MDHEN, CDR2 SYDVKM. CDR3 length: 13 residues. Unmatched junction bases numbered 12, after V lost 10 bases and J lost 7 bases. The CDR3 region is CAITDRGLLEQYF. DNA for the CDR3: TGTGCCATTACCGACAGGGGCCTCCTAGAGCAGTACTTC.

The chain uses TRBV25-1 and TRBJ1-1; 9 nucleotides match TRBD1. V lost 5 bases to trimming and J lost 7 bases; unmatched junction nucleotides: 5. The germline V gene has CDR1 MGHDK and CDR2 SYGVNS. There are 13 residues in the CDR3. CDR3 sequence (DNA): TGTGCCAGCAGTCGACAGGGGGGTTTTGAAGCTTTCTTT. This codes for CASSRQGGFEAFF.

V gene TRBV9 combines with J gene TRBJ1-1; 10 bases map to TRBD1. The CDR3 covers 14 residues. The germline CDR1 and CDR2 sequences are SGDLS and YYNGEE. V shed 3 bases, J shed 3 bases, and the junction held 2 bases outside the gene matches. CDR3 bases: TGTGCCAGCAGCGACGGGACAGGGGACACTGAAGCTTTCTTT. The encoded protein is CASSDGTGDTEAFF.

The chain is built from TRBV5-1 and TRBJ2-1; a weak D match, TRBD1 (7 bases). The CDR3 runs to 15 residues. The V gene lost 4 bases and the J gene lost 3 bases, with 14 bases spanning the gap. Germline lookup yields CDR1 SGHRS and CDR2 YFSETQ. The DNA of the CDR3 is TGCGCCAGCAGCCGGGGGACAGAACTCTACAATGAGCAGTTCTTC. Translation gives CASSRGTELYNEQFF. The entire variable domain, with the rest obtained from reference TRBV5-1 and TRBJ2-1, is as follows: KAGVTQTPRYLIKTRGQQVTLSCSPISGHRSVSWYQQTPGQGLQFLFEYFSETQRNKGNFPGRFSGRQFSNSRSEMNVSTLELGDSALYLCASSRGTELYNEQFFGPGTRLTVL.

The CDR3 loop is CASSTGTANTEAFF. CDR3 nucleotide sequence: TGTGCCAGCTCTACCGGGACAGCGAACACTGAAGCTTTCTTT. The gene calls are TRBV18 and TRBJ1-1; 7 bases match TRBD1. Germline CDR1 is KGHSH and CDR2 is LQKENI. With V trimmed by 6 bases and J by 1 base, 5 bases remained unmatched. The CDR3 sequence is 14 residues long.

The gene calls are TRBV28 and TRBJ2-5; D remains ambiguous. Germline CDR1 MDHEN, CDR2 SYDVKM. Trimming removed 6 bases at V and 2 bases at J, with 10 bases between. This CDR3 has 13 amino acids. The CDR3 region is CASSFLDQETQYF. CDR3 sequence (DNA): TGTGCCAGCAGCTTCCTTGATCAAGAGACCCAGTACTTC.

J is TRBJ2-3 and V is TRBV29-1; D is possibly TRBD1 (6 bases). From germline, CDR1 is SQVTM and CDR2 ANQGSEA. V gave up 3 bases and J gave up 4 bases, with 11 bases separating them. The CDR3 is made up of 13 amino acids. This chain's CDR3 is CSVEAGGADTQYF. The CDR3 bases are TGCAGCGTTGAGGCTGGGGGCGCAGATACGCAGTATTTT.

V and J are TRBV11-1 and TRBJ1-1, with TRBD1 as a possible D gene (6 bases). The CDR3 runs to 14 residues. From germline, CDR1 is SGHAT and CDR2 FQDESV (reference sequence). V was cut by 5 bases and J by 0 bases, with 10 bases left in between. The CDR3 spells CASSAGALNTEAFF. The CDR3 region has the DNA TGTGCCAGCAGCGCAGGGGCCCTGAACACTGAAGCTTTCTTT.

This clone occurred once. V is TRBV29-1 and J is TRBJ2-4, with unresolved D. Germline V gene sequence: CDR1 SQVTM, CDR2 ANQGSEA. The length of the CDR3 is 11 residues. The V end lost 5 bases, the J end lost 2 bases, and 4 bases lay between the germline ends. CDR3: CSVLSKNIQYF. The CDR3 region has the DNA TGCAGCGTTCTATCCAAAAACATTCAGTACTTC.

The chain is built from TRBV9 and TRBJ2-1, with TRBD1 matching 7 bases. V was clipped by 2 bases and J by 8 bases; unmatched bases: 13. CDR1 SGDLS and CDR2 YYNGEE come from the germline V gene. The CDR3 runs 16 residues. The CDR3 is CASSVSDRVGYDEQFF. The CDR3 DNA reads TGTGCCAGCAGCGTGAGCGACAGGGTTGGTTACGATGAGCAGTTCTTC.

The V gene is TRBV4-1, the J gene TRBJ2-3; a weak D match, TRBD2 (6 bases). This CDR3 region has 16 residues. Germline V gene sequence: CDR1 MGHRA, CDR2 YSYEKL. Deletions cut 4 bases from V and 0 bases from J, with 14 bases between. CDR3 sequence: CASSLSAGTSTDTQYF. The CDR3 bases are TGCGCCAGCAGCCTTTCAGCGGGCACTAGCACAGATACGCAGTATTTT.

The V and J genes are TRBV19 and TRBJ1-2, with D unclear. Trimming took 3 bases from V and 1 from J, leaving 6 bases between them. The CDR3 spans 13 residues. CDR1 and CDR2 from the germline V gene are LNHDA and SQIVND (reference sequence). CDR3 region: CASSMNRNYGYTF. CDR3 sequence (DNA): TGTGCCAGTAGTATGAACCGTAACTATGGCTACACCTTC.

The rearrangement joins TRBV6-5 to TRBJ2-7; D is perhaps TRBD2 (6 bases). The CDR3 spans 12 residues. The V gene lost 6 bases and the J gene lost 4 bases, with 10 bases spanning the gap. Germline CDR1 MNHEY, CDR2 SVGAGI. The CDR3 protein is CASRGLPYEQYF. CDR3 DNA sequence: TGTGCCAGCAGGGGACTGCCTTACGAGCAGTACTTC.